This T cell receptor (beta chain) was documented in a study of a mutant IDH1 vaccine in newly diagnosed glioma. Looking at the study overall: All eight of the vaccinations patients received fell in weeks 1, 3, 5, 7, 11, 15, 19 and 23. Sex among treated patients split about 60% male, around 40% female; mean age was roughly 40 years. Previous care, which was radiotherapy, temozolomide, or both, most often involved both. The study started vaccination 4-6 weeks after radiotherapy alone, or with temozolomide cycles.

Sample time point: week 23, last vaccination. Vaccination used 300 ug of mutant IDH1 20-mer peptide per dose, with topical imiquimod. Concerning this clone: Its antigen is unidentified.

Produced via immunoSEQ multiplex PCR; TCRdb's table is partial and in-frame only. This table holds under 85,000 clones, 85% to 90% found once. This sample comprised PBMCs, obtained from a glioma patient whose treatment included an IDH1 peptide vaccine. This receptor was identified in a woman aged 50 to 60 with glioma.

CDR3 amino acids: CASSADPREPNEKLFF. The CDR3 coding sequence is TGTGCCAGCAGCGCAGACCCCAGGGAACCTAATGAAAAACTGTTTTTT. The chain has TRBV9 and TRBJ1-4, with a possible D match to TRBD1 (5 bases). CDR3 length: 16 residues. Trimming left V 3 bases short and J 3 bases short, with 15 bases between. Germline V gene data show CDR1 as SGDLS and CDR2 as YYNGEE.